These 27 T cell receptor beta chains share one sample of origin, sequenced in a study of T cell clones after liver transplantation. Profiled with immunoSEQ multiplex PCR; TCRdb holds only in-frame clones, not every one. The sample holds around 97,000 clones, under 90% seen once. The sequences come from CD4+ T cells from blood, collected 47 months after liver transplant. All receptors come from a human patient who received a liver transplant. Some T cells may possibly be graft donor cells.

This clone showed up just a few times. The rearrangement uses TRBV14 and TRBJ1-2; D unresolved. Germline-derived CDR1 and CDR2 are SGHDN and FVKESK. Trimming removed 4 bases at V and 5 bases at J, with 11 bases between. This CDR3 comprises 13 residues. The CDR3: CASSREGRYGYTF. The DNA of the CDR3 is TGTGCCAGCAGCCGGGAGGGCAGATATGGCTACACCTTC.

The J gene is TRBJ1-2, the V gene TRBV6-5; D is uncertain. In germline, CDR1 is MNHEY, CDR2 SVGAGI. The CDR3 has 11 amino acids. Trimming pared 5 bases from V and 6 bases from J, leaving 7 bases between. The CDR3 here is CASSRFNGYTF. In DNA, the CDR3 is TGTGCCAGCAGTCGATTTAATGGCTACACCTTC.

The chain has TRBV2 and TRBJ1-1; TRBD1 matches 9 bases. With 7 bases clipped from V and 7 bases from J, the junction kept 7 bases outside the gene matches. The germline V gene encodes CDR1 SNHLY and CDR2 FYNNEI. CDR3 length: 13 amino acids. This CDR3 is CASTGQGSGEAFF. In DNA form, the CDR3 reads TGTGCCAGCACTGGACAGGGGTCGGGTGAAGCTTTCTTT.

This clone appeared a single time. The genes are TRBV10-3 and TRBJ2-3; D possibly uses TRBD1 or TRBD2 (5 bases each). The CDR3 length is 12 residues. Germline V CDR1 and CDR2: ENHRY, SYGVKD. Trimming stripped 6 bases from V and 7 bases from J, with 11 bases between. This chain's CDR3 is CAISFGGNTQYF. CDR3 bases: TGTGCCATCAGCTTTGGGGGTAATACGCAGTATTTT.

CDR3 amino acids: CASGTGEGVDTQYF. DNA of the CDR3: TGCGCCAGCGGGACAGGGGAGGGGGTGGATACGCAGTATTTT. This sequence joins TRBV4-3 and TRBJ2-3; 10 nucleotides line up with TRBD1. Trimming cost V 8 bases and J 6 bases; bases outside gene matches: 8. Germline CDR1 LGHNA, CDR2 YSLEER. The CDR3 covers 14 residues.

CDR3 region: CASSPAWGRDSETQYF. CDR3 DNA: TGTGCCAGCAGCCCCGCCTGGGGCCGGGATTCGGAGACCCAGTACTTC. The rearrangement uses TRBV7-8 and TRBJ2-5; D is possibly TRBD1 or TRBD2 (5 bases each). From germline, CDR1 is SGHVS and CDR2 FQNEAQ. Deletions cut 5 bases from V and 5 bases from J, with 21 bases between. The length of the CDR3 is 16 residues.

The chain uses TRBV7-2 and TRBJ2-3; tentative D call: TRBD2 (5 bases). The CDR3 spans 18 residues. Trimming left V 2 bases short and J 0 bases short, with 18 bases between. From germline, CDR1 is SGHTA and CDR2 FQGNSA. The CDR3 bases are TGTGCCAGCAGCTTAACGACGGGCGGGCGGTCTAGCACAGATACGCAGTATTTT. Protein: CASSLTTGGRSSTDTQYF.

This chain uses TRBV18 with TRBJ2-3, with 7 bases matching TRBD2. Germline V gives CDR1 KGHSH, CDR2 LQKENI. Trimming at V came to 2 bases and at J to 2 bases, leaving 7 bases not matched to a gene. The CDR3 runs to 16 residues. The DNA for the CDR3 is TGTGCCAGCTCACCATCTAGCGGAGCGGTCACAGATACGCAGTATTTT. Translated: CASSPSSGAVTDTQYF.

The chain is built from TRBV5-1 and TRBJ1-1; D gene unclear. The CDR3 is 15 amino acids. V was pared by 3 bases and J by 0 bases, with 12 bases between. Germline V gives CDR1 SGHRS, CDR2 YFSETQ. The CDR3 is CASSSLGGMNTEAFF. The CDR3 DNA is TGCGCCAGCAGCTCCCTGGGAGGAATGAACACTGAAGCTTTCTTT.

The chain employs TRBV6-6 and TRBJ2-6; D is perhaps TRBD2 (6 bases). Germline V CDR1 and CDR2: MNHNY, SVGAGI (reference sequence). The CDR3 sequence is 16 residues long. V was shortened by 2 bases and J by 5 bases, with 13 bases between the two germline ends. DNA for the CDR3: TGTGCCAGCAGTTACGGAGGGGTTTTGAGGGCCAACGTCCTGACTTTC. Translated: CASSYGGVLRANVLTF.

The chain recombines TRBV20-1 with TRBJ2-5, with D perhaps matching TRBD2 (5 bases). CDR1 is DFQATT and CDR2 is SNEGSKA in the germline V gene (reference sequence). The CDR3 is 11 amino acids. Trimming left V 5 bases short and J 4 bases short, with 8 bases between. The CDR3 protein is CSAQLGETQYF. Here the CDR3 DNA reads TGCAGTGCTCAACTAGGAGAGACCCAGTACTTC.

This clone was counted a few times. The V call is TRBV5-1, the J call TRBJ2-3; 8 nucleotides line up with TRBD2. The CDR3 is 17 residues long. Per the germline V gene, CDR1 is SGHRS and CDR2 is YFSETQ. V lost 4 bases and J lost 1; bases outside the gene matches: 11. CDR3 in amino acids: CASSPFTSGTRTDTQYF. CDR3 bases: TGCGCCAGCAGCCCTTTTACTAGCGGTACCCGCACAGATACGCAGTATTTT.

The CDR3 coding sequence is TGTGCCAGCAGGGCGGGAGGGTATGAGCAGTTCTTC. It translates to CASRAGGYEQFF. The rearrangement uses TRBV2 and TRBJ2-1; 9 nucleotides align to TRBD2. V lost 6 bases and J lost 8; bases outside the gene matches: 2. Germline V gives CDR1 SNHLY, CDR2 FYNNEI. The CDR3 loop spans 12 amino acids.

This clone was observed a single time. The genes are TRBV5-1 and TRBJ2-7, with no clear D. This CDR3 is 15 amino acids long. Germline lookup yields CDR1 SGHRS and CDR2 YFSETQ. Deletions cut 2 bases from V and 1 base from J, with 13 bases between. Here the CDR3 DNA reads TGCGCCAGCAGCTTTTCAAGGGATCCTTCCTACGAGCAGTACTTC. It translates to CASSFSRDPSYEQYF.

The gene calls are TRBV7-2 and TRBJ2-7, with 9 bases aligning to TRBD2. Germline trimming cut 5 bases from V and 6 bases from J; bases unmatched to any gene: 11. Germline V gives CDR1 SGHTA, CDR2 FQGNSA. This CDR3 comprises 15 residues. The CDR3 is CASSRVRGRAGEQYF. CDR3 in DNA: TGTGCCAGCAGCCGGGTACGCGGGAGGGCTGGCGAGCAGTACTTC.

This clone was counted only a few times. This rearrangement joins TRBV7-2 to TRBJ2-5; 9 positions agree with TRBD1. J gave up 3 bases and V 0 bases, and 2 bases lay outside the gene matches. The CDR3 covers 15 residues. Germline assignment: CDR1 SGHTA and CDR2 FQGNSA. CDR3 sequence: CASSLAGTGKETQYF. For the CDR3, the DNA is TGTGCCAGCAGCTTAGCCGGGACAGGGAAAGAGACCCAGTACTTC.

J is TRBJ1-2 and V is TRBV28, with a tentative D call TRBD1 (5 bases). Germline V CDR1 and CDR2: MDHEN, SYDVKM. V was pared by 8 bases and J by 0 bases, with 13 bases between. The length of the CDR3 is 14 residues. The CDR3 coding sequence is TGTGCCAGCTTGTGGGGCAGAGCTAACTATGGCTACACCTTC. Protein sequence: CASLWGRANYGYTF.

The count of this clone is one. The gene calls are TRBV4-3 and TRBJ2-7, with D unresolved. The CDR3 is 14 residues long. Germline CDR1 LGHNA, CDR2 YSLEER. Deletions cut 0 bases from V and 6 bases from J, with 12 bases between. This chain's CDR3 is CASSQEMTNGEQYF. CDR3 nucleotides: TGCGCCAGCAGCCAAGAGATGACCAACGGCGAGCAGTACTTC.

V is TRBV19 and J is TRBJ1-4, with TRBD1 as a possible D gene (6 bases). V shed 3 bases and J shed 0 bases, with 14 bases lying between them. Germline lookup yields CDR1 LNHDA and CDR2 SQIVND (reference sequence). This CDR3 comprises 17 residues. As DNA, the CDR3 is TGTGCCAGTAGTATGCAGGGGAGTTATACAACTAATGAAAAACTGTTTTTT. Translated: CASSMQGSYTTNEKLFF.

This chain connects TRBV28 to TRBJ1-2; D call uncertain. This CDR3 has 11 residues. V lost 6 bases to trimming and J lost 8 bases, with 10 bases between them. Germline values: CDR1 MDHEN, CDR2 SYDVKM. The CDR3 bases are TGTGCCAGCAGCCTGGACGGAGGCTACACCTTC. Amino acids: CASSLDGGYTF.

This sequence joins TRBV9 and TRBJ2-5; the D gene is possibly TRBD2 (5 bases). With 4 bases removed from V and 4 bases from J, the gap between germline ends came to 14 bases. This CDR3 comprises 14 residues. Per the germline V gene, CDR1 is SGDLS and CDR2 is YYNGEE. Written as DNA, the CDR3 is TGTGCCAGCAGCCGGGGAAGCACGGGAGAGACCCAGTACTTC. This gives the protein CASSRGSTGETQYF.

The gene calls are TRBV7-2 and TRBJ1-1, with D possibly matching TRBD1 (6 bases). The CDR3 extends over 14 amino acids. Germline V gives CDR1 SGHTA, CDR2 FQGNSA. V shed 5 bases and J shed 1 base, with 11 bases lying between them. Written as DNA, the CDR3 is TGTGCCAGCAGCAAGACAGGCGCGAACACTGAAGCTTTCTTT. Translating gives CASSKTGANTEAFF.

The rearrangement joins TRBV9 to TRBJ1-4; D is ambiguous. Germline CDR1 reads SGDLS; CDR2 reads YYNGEE. V lost 0 bases and J lost 7, with 16 bases in between. The CDR3 sequence is 16 residues long. The DNA for the CDR3 is TGTGCCAGCAGCGTAGAATCCCGGGGTCGGGGTGAAAAACTGTTTTTT. This codes for CASSVESRGRGEKLFF.

This clone was seen a few times. This chain joins TRBV9 and TRBJ1-3, with D possibly being TRBD1 (6 bases). Trimming shortened V by 0 bases and J by 4 bases, and 11 bases separated the two germline ends. The CDR3 runs to 15 residues. Germline CDR1 reads SGDLS; CDR2 reads YYNGEE. The DNA for the CDR3 is TGTGCCAGCAGCGTAGTCGCAGGGGTCGGAAACACCATATATTTT. It codes for CASSVVAGVGNTIYF.

The chain uses TRBV5-5 and TRBJ2-7; D not resolved. This CDR3 spans 14 amino acids. Between the trimmed V and J ends, which lost 3 bases and 7 bases, there was a span of 17 bases. Germline V gene lookup returns CDR1 SGHKS and CDR2 YYEKEE (reference sequence). CDR3 residues: CASSSPGPTGEQYF. The CDR3 DNA is TGTGCCAGCAGCTCGCCGGGCCCCACTGGGGAGCAGTACTTC.

The V call is TRBV15, the J call TRBJ2-5; 11 nucleotides align to TRBD2. V was clipped by 3 bases and J by 1 base; unmatched bases: 4. This CDR3 contains 16 residues. The V gene's germline CDR1 is LNHNV and CDR2 YYDKDF (reference sequence). CDR3 sequence reads: CATSSKGLAGQETQYF. The CDR3 DNA is TGTGCCACCAGCAGTAAAGGACTAGCGGGCCAAGAGACCCAGTACTTC.

With respect to this clone: At one end the junction does not follow the germline gene, possibly because of a read error. The chain employs TRBV7-9 and TRBJ2-1, with 7 bases fitting TRBD2. Germline values: CDR1 SEHNR, CDR2 FQNEAQ (reference sequence). There are 11 residues in the CDR3. The CDR3 reads CASSLADEQFF. The CDR3 DNA sequence: TGTGCCAGCAGCCTAGCGGATGAGCAGTTCTTC.